These 17 T cell receptor beta chains originate from one sample sequenced in a study of T cell repertoires in cytomegalovirus infection. Antigen specificity for these receptors is unknown. MiXCR, applied by TCRdb to the reads, yields one record per CDR3 protein. The data hold 400,000 to 600,000 distinct CDR3 sequences, with more than 40% observed a single time. Sequenced material: cultured PBMCs, taken from culture after CMV antigen stimulation. The receptors come from a human donor in good health (CMV status not recorded). Some clones in this sample may be carry-over from other donors' samples.

This clonotype has a single count. The chain has TRBV5-1 and TRBJ2-3; TRBD1 is a possible D gene (6 bases). The J call may be wrong; the DNA end is better matched by TRBJ1-1. This CDR3 comprises 14 residues. Germline V lookup: CDR1 SGHRS, CDR2 YFSETQ. The CDR3 here is CASSPEGERDEAFF. CDR3 sequence (DNA): TGCGCCAGCAGCCCGGAGGGGGAGAGGGATGAAGCTTTCTTT.

The genes are TRBV7-6 and TRBJ1-6, with a weak D call TRBD1 (6 bases). The length of the CDR3 is 17 residues. V was clipped by 5 bases and J by 2 bases, with 16 bases between them. Germline V lookup: CDR1 SGHVS, CDR2 FNYEAQ. The CDR3 region is CASSPTGPGAYNSPLHF. CDR3 bases: TGTGCCAGCAGCCCCACAGGGCCGGGGGCCTATAATTCACCCCTCCACTTT. The full variable domain, completed using reference TRBV7-6 and TRBJ1-6, is GAGVSQSPRYKVTKRGQDVALRCDPISGHVSLYWYRQALGQGPEFLTYFNYEAQQDKSGLPNDRFSAERPEGSISTLTIQRTEQRDSAMYRCASSPTGPGAYNSPLHFGNGTRLTVT.

The genes are TRBV7-8 and TRBJ1-5, with a tentative D call TRBD1 (5 bases). V lost 2 bases, J lost 3 bases, and 11 bases lay in between. The CDR3 consists of 15 residues. Germline V lookup: CDR1 SGHVS, CDR2 FQNEAQ. The CDR3 loop is CASSLSREFNQPQHF. Here the CDR3 DNA reads TGTGCCAGCAGCTTATCCAGGGAGTTCAATCAGCCCCAGCATTTT. Supplemented by reference TRBV7-8 and TRBJ1-5, the full variable domain reads GAGVSQSPRYKVAKRGQDVALRCDPISGHVSLFWYQQALGQGPEFLTYFQNEAQLDKSGLPSDRFFAERPEGSVSTLKIQRTQQEDSAVYLCASSLSREFNQPQHFGDGTRLSIL.

The chain couples TRBV7-3 to TRBJ2-1; 10 bases are shared with TRBD1. CDR1 is SGHTA, CDR2 FQGTGA, per germline. This CDR3 is built from 21 residues. Unmatched junction bases numbered 20, after V lost 2 bases and J lost 4 bases. The CDR3 sequence: CASSLGPGQGFIREPYNEQFF. The CDR3 DNA follows: TGTGCCAGCAGCTTAGGCCCGGGACAGGGGTTTATCCGGGAACCATACAATGAGCAGTTCTTC. Drawing the rest from reference TRBV7-3 and TRBJ2-1, the complete variable domain is GAGVSQTPSNKVTEKGKYVELRCDPISGHTALYWYRQSLGQGPEFLIYFQGTGAADDSGLPNDRFFAVRPEGSVSTLKIQRTERGDSAVYLCASSLGPGQGFIREPYNEQFFGPGTRLTVL.

The rearrangement links TRBV6-5 to TRBJ2-7; no definite D call. The germline V gene has CDR1 MNHEY and CDR2 SVGAGI. Trimming removed 2 bases at V and 4 bases at J, with 15 bases between. The length of the CDR3 is 15 residues. In nucleotides, the CDR3 is TGTGCCAGCAGTTACCCCGGGCTTTCCGGGTACGAGCAGTACTTC. Translation gives CASSYPGLSGYEQYF.

The rearrangement uses TRBV7-2 and TRBJ2-1, with D hard to call. Germline lookup yields CDR1 SGHTA and CDR2 FQGNSA. The CDR3 is 12 residues long. Trimming took off 5 bases at V and 4 bases at J, with 6 bases between the two ends. CDR3 amino acids: CASSDLYNEQFF. In DNA, the CDR3 is TGTGCCAGCAGCGATTTATACAATGAGCAGTTCTTC.

The chain combines TRBV7-8 with TRBJ2-7; maybe TRBD2 (6 bases). Between the trimmed V and J ends, which lost 5 bases and 3 bases, there was a span of 20 bases. The CDR3 is 16 amino acids. The germline V gene encodes CDR1 SGHVS and CDR2 FQNEAQ. CDR3 sequence (DNA): TGTGCCAGCAGCCCTAACCGGAGGGGCCGTTACTACGAGCAGTACTTC. Protein: CASSPNRRGRYYEQYF.

This clonotype was observed a few times. The chain links TRBV7-6 to TRBJ2-3, with TRBD2 identical over 12 bases. This CDR3 is built from 16 residues. The V gene's germline CDR1 is SGHVS and CDR2 FNYEAQ. The V segment lost 5 bases and the J segment 7 bases; nucleotides outside the gene matches: 10. For the CDR3, the DNA is TGTGCCAGCAGCCATCTAGCGGGAGGGGATCCCTATACGCAGTATTTT. This encodes CASSHLAGGDPYTQYF.

This clonotype was seen a few times. The CDR3 coding sequence is TGTGCCAGCAGTCCTCCCGGTGGTGTTGACGAGCAGTACTTC. This sequence encodes CASSPPGGVDEQYF. The chain couples TRBV27 to TRBJ2-7; no clear D. Looked up from germline, CDR1 is MNHEY and CDR2 is SMNVEV (reference sequence). CDR3 length: 14 amino acids. V was cut by 5 bases and J by 5 bases, with 16 bases left in between.

This clonotype occurred once. The chain couples TRBV20-1 to TRBJ1-5, with D unresolved. Germline V lookup: CDR1 DFQATT, CDR2 SNEGSKA (reference sequence). The CDR3 is 12 residues long. V shed 5 bases and J shed 1 base, with 6 bases lying between them. CDR3 amino acids: CSAVSSNQPQHF. CDR3 coding DNA: TGCAGTGCTGTGAGCAGCAATCAGCCCCAGCATTTT.

This CDR3 reads CAIRVGPNYGYTF. As DNA, the CDR3 is TGTGCCATCAGAGTAGGACCTAACTATGGCTACACCTTC. This chain links TRBV10-3 with TRBJ1-2; no reliable D call. This CDR3 region has 13 residues. V lost 6 bases, J lost 0 bases, and 8 bases lay in between. From germline, CDR1 is ENHRY and CDR2 SYGVKD.

This chain connects TRBV7-2 to TRBJ2-5; D gene ambiguous. Per germline, CDR1 SGHTA and CDR2 FQGNSA. With 2 bases removed from V and 3 bases from J, the gap between germline ends came to 10 bases. There are 14 residues in the CDR3. The CDR3 reads CASSLYAAKETQYF. Written as DNA, the CDR3 is TGTGCCAGCAGCTTATACGCTGCAAAAGAGACCCAGTACTTC.

This clonotype was observed a few times. J is TRBJ1-4 and V is TRBV6-1; 7 nucleotides match TRBD1. Germline CDR1 is MNHNS and CDR2 is SASEGT. The CDR3 runs 16 residues. V lost 2 bases and J lost 3; bases outside the gene matches: 6. The CDR3 here is CASSELMGTANEKLFF. CDR3 in DNA: TGTGCCAGCAGTGAATTGATGGGGACAGCTAATGAAAAACTGTTTTTT.

This clonotype has a single count. The rearrangement joins TRBV12-3 or TRBV12-4 to TRBJ2-5, with D possibly matching TRBD1 (6 bases). V was cut by 3 bases and J by 3 bases, with 11 bases left in between. The CDR3 is 14 amino acids. The CDR3, as DNA: TGTGCCAGCAGTTTGGACAGAGAGGAAGAGACCCAGTACTTC. Protein: CASSLDREEETQYF.

The chain has TRBV19 and TRBJ2-3; possible D gene TRBD2, 6 bases. CDR1 is LNHDA, CDR2 SQIVND, per germline (reference sequence). The CDR3 runs to 13 residues. Trimming cost V 3 bases and J 3 bases, with 7 bases left between them. CDR3 in amino acids: CASSIGGTDTQYF. The CDR3 DNA follows: TGTGCCAGTAGTATCGGGGGAACAGATACGCAGTATTTT.

The chain uses TRBV6-1 and TRBJ1-4, with D unclear. V lost 6 bases and J 0 bases, leaving 8 bases between the germline ends. CDR3 length equals 14 residues. Germline loops: CDR1 MNHNS, CDR2 SASEGT. The CDR3 spells CASRPGATNEKLFF. CDR3 coding DNA: TGTGCCAGCAGACCGGGCGCAACTAATGAAAAACTGTTTTTT.

V gene TRBV19 combines with J gene TRBJ1-4; 7 positions agree with TRBD1. From germline, CDR1 is LNHDA and CDR2 SQIVND (reference sequence). The CDR3 contains 15 residues. With V trimmed by 3 bases and J by 3 bases, 4 bases remained unmatched. CDR3 residues: CASSIRGQSNEKLFF. The CDR3 DNA follows: TGTGCCAGTAGTATTAGGGGACAGTCTAATGAAAAACTGTTTTTT.